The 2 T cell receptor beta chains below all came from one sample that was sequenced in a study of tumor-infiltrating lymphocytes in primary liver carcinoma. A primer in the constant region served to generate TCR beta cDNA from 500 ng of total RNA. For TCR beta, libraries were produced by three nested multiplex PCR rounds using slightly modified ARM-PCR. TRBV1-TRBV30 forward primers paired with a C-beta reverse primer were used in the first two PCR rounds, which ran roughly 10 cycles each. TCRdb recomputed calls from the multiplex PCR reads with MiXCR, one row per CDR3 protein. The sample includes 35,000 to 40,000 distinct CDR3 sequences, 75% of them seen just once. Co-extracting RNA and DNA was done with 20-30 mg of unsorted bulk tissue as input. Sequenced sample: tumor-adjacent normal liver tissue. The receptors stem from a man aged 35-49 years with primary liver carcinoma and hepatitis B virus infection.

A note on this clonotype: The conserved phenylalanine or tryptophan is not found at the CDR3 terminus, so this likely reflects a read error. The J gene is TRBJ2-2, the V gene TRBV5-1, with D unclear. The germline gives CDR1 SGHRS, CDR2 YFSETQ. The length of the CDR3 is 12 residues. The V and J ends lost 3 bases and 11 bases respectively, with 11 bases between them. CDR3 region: CASSSGWGELFY. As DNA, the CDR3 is TGCGCCAGCAGCTCAGGTTGGGGAGAGCTGTTTTAT.

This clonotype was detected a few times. CDR3 loop: CSCNPGLAGTDTQYF. DNA for the CDR3: TGTTCCTGCAACCCAGGACTTGCGGGAACAGATACGCAGTATTTT. The gene calls are TRBV6-5 and TRBJ2-3, with D perhaps TRBD2 (6 bases). The CDR3 contains 15 residues. CDR1 is MNHEY, CDR2 SVGAGI, per germline.